Listed here are 10 T cell receptor beta chains from one sample, sequenced in a study of Ad26.COV2.S vaccination and SARS-CoV-2 variants. Using immunoSEQ multiplex PCR, the repertoire was profiled, and TCRdb retains in-frame clones only, with some absent. This table has hundreds of thousands of clones, around 90% appearing once. Treatment: 15 to 20 received Ad26.COV2.S at low or high dose, single or two shots; 5 received placebo; per-sample allocation not given. Each sample was drawn 63 days after the first injection (of vaccine or placebo). Specimen: peripheral blood, collected in a trial of Ad26.COV2.S vaccine versus placebo. The receptor set was obtained from a person aged 18-65 years who received the Ad26.COV2.S COVID-19 vaccine or a placebo.

The chain links TRBV29-1 to TRBJ1-1, with a tentative D call TRBD1 (5 bases). The CDR3 spans 13 residues. V was trimmed by 3 bases and J by 0 bases, leaving 8 bases between them. Germline loops: CDR1 SQVTM, CDR2 ANQGSEA. CDR3 protein: CSVETEMNTEAFF. In DNA form, the CDR3 reads TGCAGCGTTGAGACAGAAATGAACACTGAAGCTTTCTTT. The full variable domain, its missing parts supplied by reference TRBV29-1 and TRBJ1-1, is SAVISQKPSRDICQRGTSLTIQCQVDSQVTMMFWYRQQPGQSLTLIATANQGSEATYESGFVIDKFPISRPNLTFSTLTVSNMSPEDSSIYLCSVETEMNTEAFFGQGTRLTVV.

The V gene is TRBV27, the J gene TRBJ1-4; the D gene is possibly TRBD1 (6 bases). The germline gives CDR1 MNHEY, CDR2 SMNVEV (reference sequence). Trimming took off 2 bases at V and 3 bases at J, with 7 bases between the two ends. The CDR3 runs to 14 residues. This CDR3 reads CASSLRTANEKLFF. DNA for the CDR3: TGTGCCAGCAGTTTACGGACAGCTAATGAAAAACTGTTTTTT.

The sample holds one count of this clone. The genes are TRBV5-1 and TRBJ2-5; 9 bases are shared with TRBD1. This CDR3 has 16 amino acids. After removal of 4 bases from V and 1 base from J, the junction contained 8 bases not matched to a gene. Germline loops: CDR1 SGHRS, CDR2 YFSETQ. The CDR3 DNA is TGCGCCAGCAGCACTAGGACAGGGGTGCCCCAAGAGACCCAGTACTTC. Translated, it gives CASSTRTGVPQETQYF.

The CDR3 bases are TGTGCCAGCAGTTACTCTGGACTAGCGGATTACAATGAGCAGTTCTTC. Translated: CASSYSGLADYNEQFF. The chain carries TRBV6-5 and TRBJ2-1; TRBD2 agrees at 10 bases. This CDR3 comprises 16 residues. V was pared by 0 bases and J by 4 bases, with 3 bases of the junction left unmatched. In germline, CDR1 is MNHEY, CDR2 SVGAGI.

The chain uses TRBV2 and TRBJ2-1; TRBD1 matches at 9 bases. The CDR3 loop spans 15 amino acids. The J segment lost 4 bases and the V segment lost 6 bases, leaving 7 bases of the junction unmatched. CDR1 is SNHLY, CDR2 FYNNEI, per germline. The DNA for the CDR3 is TGTGCCAGCAGCGACGGGACAGGGAGATACAATGAGCAGTTCTTC. Its translation is CASSDGTGRYNEQFF.

The V call is TRBV5-6, the J call TRBJ1-6; D unresolved. The V and J ends lost 9 bases and 0 bases respectively, with 13 bases between them. There are 15 residues in the CDR3. CDR1 and CDR2 from the germline V gene are SGHDT and YYEEEE. CDR3 loop: CATKRRSSYNSPLHF. The CDR3 DNA sequence: TGTGCCACCAAGAGGAGGAGCTCCTATAATTCACCCCTCCACTTT.

CDR3: CASSARRQPQVGEQFF. The CDR3 nucleotides are TGTGCCAGCAGTGCGCGCCGACAGCCGCAGGTTGGGGAGCAGTTCTTC. The genes are TRBV27 and TRBJ2-1; tentatively, D is TRBD1 (5 bases). V lost 5 bases, J lost 10 bases, and 24 bases lay in between. The CDR3 has 16 residues. Germline values: CDR1 MNHEY, CDR2 SMNVEV (reference sequence).

The chain uses TRBV24-1 and TRBJ2-7, with D perhaps matching TRBD1 or TRBD2 (6 bases each). CDR1 and CDR2 (germline): KGHDR, SFDVKD. The CDR3 runs 19 residues. V dropped 4 bases and J dropped 1 base, with 25 bases sitting between them. Written as DNA, the CDR3 is TGTGCCACCAGTGACCTAGGACAGTCCCGGGAGAAGAGGTCCTACGAGCAGTACTTC. The encoded protein is CATSDLGQSREKRSYEQYF.

This chain joins TRBV5-1 and TRBJ2-7; 9 bases are a match to TRBD1. Unmatched junction bases numbered 8, after V lost 4 bases and J lost 6 bases. The germline V gene has CDR1 SGHRS and CDR2 YFSETQ. The CDR3 loop spans 14 amino acids. CDR3 nucleotide sequence: TGCGCCAGCAGCGTACAGGGGGCTGTTGGCGAGCAGTACTTC. This sequence encodes CASSVQGAVGEQYF.

This rearrangement joins TRBV30 to TRBJ2-7, with TRBD2 matching 8 bases. CDR3 length: 15 amino acids. Per the germline V gene, CDR1 is GTSNPN and CDR2 is SVGIG (reference sequence). Germline trimming cut 1 base from V and 9 bases from J; bases unmatched to any gene: 14. The CDR3 sequence is CAWSDLDLFREGQYF. DNA for the CDR3: TGTGCCTGGAGTGACCTGGACCTATTTCGGGAGGGGCAGTACTTC.